The sequence of this T cell receptor (beta chain) was determined in a study of blood T cell repertoires in COVID-19. Original processing methods: Reference gene primer amplification gave nucleated cell count estimates. Libraries were prepared by immunoSEQ multiplex PCR; TCRdb keeps only in-frame clonotypes and omits some of them. V, J and clone size are taken as reported in that table, and D and trimming were inferred from the DNA itself. The sample contains around 300,000 clones, just under 90% of which appear only once. The CDR3 is made up of 13 amino acids. The V gene's germline CDR1 is SGHRS and CDR2 YFSETQ. V was shortened by 4 bases and J by 8 bases, with 15 bases between the two germline ends.

This clonotype originated in a woman aged 55-75 years who had recovered from COVID-19. Sequencing was carried out using PBMCs or T cells enriched from blood (not recorded which). The rearrangement links TRBV5-1 to TRBJ1-1; possibly TRBD1 for D (6 bases). CDR3 coding DNA: TGCGCCAGCAGCACCGGGACACTAAAAGAAGCTTTCTTT. Protein sequence: CASSTGTLKEAFF.